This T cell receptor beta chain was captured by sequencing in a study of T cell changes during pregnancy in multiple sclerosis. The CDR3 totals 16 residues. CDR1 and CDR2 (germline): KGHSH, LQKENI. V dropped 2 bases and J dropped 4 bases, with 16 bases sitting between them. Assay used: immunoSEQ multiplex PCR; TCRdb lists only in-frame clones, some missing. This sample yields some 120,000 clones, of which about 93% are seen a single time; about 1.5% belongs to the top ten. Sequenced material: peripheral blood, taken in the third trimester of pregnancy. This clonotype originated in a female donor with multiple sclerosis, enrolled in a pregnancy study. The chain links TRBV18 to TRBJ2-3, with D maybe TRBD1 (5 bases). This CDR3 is CASSPTGRGWADTQYF. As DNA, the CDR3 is TGTGCCAGCTCACCAACTGGAAGGGGTTGGGCAGATACGCAGTATTTT.